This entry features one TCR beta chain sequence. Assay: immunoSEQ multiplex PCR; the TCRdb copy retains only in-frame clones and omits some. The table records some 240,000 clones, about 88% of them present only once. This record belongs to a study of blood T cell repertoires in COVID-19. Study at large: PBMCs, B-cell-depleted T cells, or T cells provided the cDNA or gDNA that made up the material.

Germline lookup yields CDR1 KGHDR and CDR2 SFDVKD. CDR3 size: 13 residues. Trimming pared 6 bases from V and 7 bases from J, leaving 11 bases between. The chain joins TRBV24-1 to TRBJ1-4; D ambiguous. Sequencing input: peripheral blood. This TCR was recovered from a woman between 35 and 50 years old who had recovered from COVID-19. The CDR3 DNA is TGTGCCACCAGTAGAGTCGCTGGTGAAAAACTGTTTTTT. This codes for CATSRVAGEKLFF.